This TCR beta chain was observed in a study of early T cells in non-severe SARS-CoV-2 infection. Study details: Sequencing used unsorted whole-blood bulk RNA, so chains lack pairing.

Each cDNA molecule carried a unique molecular identifier. One entry per CDR3 protein, called by TCRdb with MiXCR from the 5' RACE reads. The repertoire holds tens of thousands of distinct CDR3 sequences, with about 10% as singletons. The V end was cut by 5 bases, the J end by 2 bases, with 12 bases between. The length of the CDR3 is 14 residues. The study, taken as a whole, reports: Private and CD4 specificities were missed by VDJdb matching, skewed to anti-spike CD8.

Points on this clonotype: Its antigen remains unidentified.

The receptor's source is an adult who was a healthcare worker with PCR-confirmed SARS-CoV-2 infection or an uninfected control (not recorded which). The specimen was whole blood. This chain joins TRBV12-3 or TRBV12-4 and TRBJ1-1; possible D gene TRBD1, 5 bases. The CDR3 DNA is TGTGCCAGCAGTCTTCAGGGATTTAACACTGAAGCTTTCTTT. This codes for CASSLQGFNTEAFF.